A selection of T cell receptor beta chains follows, all from one sample in a study of beta chain features in type 1 diabetes. This table comes from immunoSEQ multiplex PCR, and its TCRdb copy is limited to in-frame clones, with some not included. The data show hundreds of thousands of clones, with around an eighth seen just once and 0.02% to 0.025% held by the top ten. Input material: naive CD4+ T cells from blood. These receptors were taken from a man aged 18 to 35 with type 1 diabetes. Each CDR3 is given with its conserved first and last residue. A D gene is named only where the DNA matches it firmly. Expanded clones are given a class, and other clones once, few, many or no size at all.

size	D	V	J	DNA	CDR3
few	NA	TRBV27	TRBJ1-2	TGTGCCAGCACCTCCTACTTGGCAGGCTTTAACTATGGCTACACCTTC	CASTSYLAGFNYGYTF
NA	NA	TRBV10-3	TRBJ2-5	TGTGCCATCAGTGGGGCTCTGGAAGCGACCCAGTACTTC	CAISGALEATQYF
many	NA	TRBV7-2	TRBJ2-3	TGTGCCAGCAGCGGAGGGGTGTCAGATACGCAGTATTTT	CASSGGVSDTQYF
few	NA	TRBV28	TRBJ1-1	TGTGCCAGCAGTCAGCGGGCCACCGAAGCTTTCTTT	CASSQRATEAFF
NA	TRBD1	TRBV28	TRBJ2-7	TGTGCCAGCAGGACGGCGGACAGGGTCGGCGAGCAGTACTTC	CASRTADRVGEQYF
NA	NA	TRBV15	TRBJ2-3	TGTGCCACCAGCAGGGACTTTAGACTAGGCTGGAGCACAGATACGCAGTATTTT	CATSRDFRLGWSTDTQYF
few	NA	TRBV11-3	TRBJ2-5	TGTGCCAGCACCCCGCGGGCTGAGGAGGAGACCCAGTACTTC	CASTPRAEEETQYF
NA	TRBD1	TRBV7-9	TRBJ2-5	TGTGCCAGCAGCTTAGGGACAGGGGAAGAGACCCAGTACTTC	CASSLGTGEETQYF
few	TRBD1	TRBV7-9	TRBJ2-3	TGTGCCAGCAGCCCTGGGGACAGGGCCGGCACAGATACGCAGTATTTT	CASSPGDRAGTDTQYF
NA	NA	TRBV7-2	TRBJ2-3	TGTGCCAGCAGCTTAGTAACAGGCACAGATACGCAGTATTTT	CASSLVTGTDTQYF
NA	TRBD1	TRBV6-1	TRBJ1-2	TGTGCCAGCAGTGAAGCGCGGGACAGGGCCTATGGCTACACCTTC	CASSEARDRAYGYTF
NA	NA	TRBV14	TRBJ1-1	TGTGCCAGCAGCAAGTGGGGAAGGGCTTCTACTGAAGCTTTCTTT	CASSKWGRASTEAFF
few	TRBD2	TRBV28	TRBJ2-2	TGTGCCAGCAGTTTCCATCAAGGCGGGGGAACGGCCGGGGAGCTGTTTTTT	CASSFHQGGGTAGELFF
NA	NA	TRBV30	TRBJ1-2	TGTGCCTGGAGTGCCGGGCAGGGGTATGGCTACACCTTC	CAWSAGQGYGYTF
few	TRBD2	TRBV14	TRBJ2-3	TGTGCCAGCAGCCGGACTAGCGGGGGTGTAACAGATACGCAGTATTTT	CASSRTSGGVTDTQYF
few	NA	TRBV2	TRBJ1-6	TGTGCCCGCAACAGGGATCGGGAACCCCTCCACTTT	CARNRDREPLHF